These 28 T cell receptor beta chains share one sample of origin, sequenced in a study of cytomegalovirus exposure and HLA in healthy donors. The PCR ran on 60 Vbeta and 13 Jbeta primers. Profiling relied on immunoSEQ multiplex PCR, and the TCRdb table lists in-frame clones only, not all of them. The sample has 100,000 to 120,000 clones, 67% seen once; the top ten hold roughly 8.3%. The specimen sequenced was PBMCs. Source of these receptors: a man younger than 35 in good health and CMV-seropositive.

V usage is TRBV10-2 and J usage is TRBJ1-6; 10 positions agree with TRBD1. The junction had 5 bases not matched to a gene; V was cut back by 7 bases and J by 5 bases. This CDR3 has 15 amino acids. CDR1 WSHSY and CDR2 SAAADI come from the germline V gene. The chain's CDR3 is CASTPGQGNNSPLHF. Here the CDR3 DNA reads TGCGCCAGCACGCCGGGACAGGGGAATAATTCACCCCTCCACTTT.

The CDR3 DNA is TGTGCCAGTAAAACGGGACAGGGAAGATATAGCAATCAGCCCCAGCATTTT. Amino acids: CASKTGQGRYSNQPQHF. The chain employs TRBV19 and TRBJ1-5, with 9 bases that match TRBD1. CDR3 length: 17 residues. The germline V gene encodes CDR1 LNHDA and CDR2 SQIVND (reference sequence). V shed 7 bases and J 0 bases; nucleotides not matched to a gene: 10.

V usage is TRBV11-3 and J usage is TRBJ2-5; D not resolved. The V gene's germline CDR1 is SGHNT and CDR2 YENEEA. Trimming took 1 base from V and 6 from J, leaving 15 bases between them. This CDR3 has 15 amino acids. CDR3 sequence: CASSLGALTTQTQYF. Written as DNA, the CDR3 is TGTGCCAGCAGCTTAGGGGCTCTTACGACGCAGACCCAGTACTTC. The full variable domain, its missing parts supplied by reference TRBV11-3 and TRBJ2-5, is EAGVVQSPRYKIIEKKQPVAFWCNPISGHNTLYWYLQNLGQGPELLIRYENEEAVDDSQLPKDRFSAERLKGVDSTLKIQPAELGDSAVYLCASSLGALTTQTQYFGPGTRLLVL.

The DNA for the CDR3 is TGTGCCAGCAGCGCCCCGGGACTAGAAAACATTCAGTACTTC. Residues: CASSAPGLENIQYF. V usage is TRBV9 and J usage is TRBJ2-4, with TRBD2 matching over 8 bases. Trimming at V came to 3 bases and at J to 5 bases, leaving 4 bases not matched to a gene. The CDR3 extends over 14 amino acids. CDR1 SGDLS and CDR2 YYNGEE come from the germline V gene.

V is TRBV6-1 and J is TRBJ1-6; 9 nucleotides agree with TRBD1. CDR1 and CDR2 (germline): MNHNS, SASEGT. This CDR3 has 14 amino acids. The trim removed 7 bases at V and 4 bases at J, leaving 2 bases unmatched. DNA for the CDR3: TGTGCCAGCATACAGGGGGCTTATAATTCACCCCTCCACTTT. Translation gives CASIQGAYNSPLHF.

This chain links TRBV2 with TRBJ1-4, with 7 bases matching TRBD1. The CDR3 has 13 residues. Germline V gene data show CDR1 as SNHLY and CDR2 as FYNNEI. J lost 3 bases, V lost 8 bases, and 3 bases had no gene match. This CDR3 reads CASRTGPNEKLFF. Written as DNA, the CDR3 is TGTGCCAGCCGGACAGGACCTAATGAAAAACTGTTTTTT.

The J gene is TRBJ1-6, the V gene TRBV27, with TRBD1 as a possible D gene (5 bases). This CDR3 spans 15 amino acids. Germline lookup yields CDR1 MNHEY and CDR2 SMNVEV (reference sequence). Trimming took 7 bases from V and 6 from J, leaving 16 bases between them. CDR3 region: CASTPGGLTNSPLHF. Here the CDR3 DNA reads TGTGCCAGCACCCCGGGGGGACTGACTAATTCACCCCTCCACTTT.

The gene calls are TRBV6-6 and TRBJ2-7; D possibly corresponds to TRBD2 (6 bases). The V gene lost 8 bases and the J gene lost 2 bases, with 19 bases spanning the gap. The V gene's germline CDR1 is MNHNY and CDR2 SVGAGI (reference sequence). This CDR3 spans 15 amino acids. The CDR3 DNA sequence: TGTGCCAGCTCCTATGGGGGAGGCATGCCCTACGAGCAGTACTTC. Protein: CASSYGGGMPYEQYF.

The V call is TRBV27, the J call TRBJ2-4, with D maybe TRBD1 (7 bases). Trimming took off 3 bases at V and 6 bases at J, with 15 bases between the two ends. This CDR3 spans 15 amino acids. Germline loops: CDR1 MNHEY, CDR2 SMNVEV (reference sequence). In DNA, the CDR3 is TGTGCCAGCAGTTTCCAGGGGGGTAGTGGAAACATTCAGTACTTC. Its protein is CASSFQGGSGNIQYF.

In its sample, this clone was seen a few times. This chain connects TRBV15 to TRBJ1-1; TRBD1 matches at 7 bases. The germline CDR1 and CDR2 sequences are LNHNV and YYDKDF (reference sequence). The CDR3 runs to 14 residues. Trimming at V came to 2 bases and at J to 5 bases, leaving 5 bases not matched to a gene. The CDR3 DNA reads TGTGCCACCAGCAGAAAGGGGGCCAGAACTGAAGCTTTCTTT. Translation gives CATSRKGARTEAFF.

V usage is TRBV7-3 and J usage is TRBJ2-3, with 9 nucleotides matching TRBD2. CDR3 length equals 17 residues. V was pared by 2 bases and J by 8 bases, with 14 bases of the junction left unmatched. In germline, CDR1 is SGHTA, CDR2 FQGTGA. The CDR3 here is CASSLSAPGRGGFTQYF. CDR3 sequence (DNA): TGTGCCAGCAGCTTATCCGCTCCGGGGCGGGGGGGCTTTACGCAGTATTTT. The full variable domain, rest sourced from reference TRBV7-3 and TRBJ2-3, is GAGVSQTPSNKVTEKGKYVELRCDPISGHTALYWYRQSLGQGPEFLIYFQGTGAADDSGLPNDRFFAVRPEGSVSTLKIQRTERGDSAVYLCASSLSAPGRGGFTQYFGPGTRLTVL.

In nucleotides, the CDR3 is TGTGCCAGCAGTGGCTTCGGGACTAGCGGGGCATACGAGCAGTACGTC. Translated, it gives CASSGFGTSGAYEQYV. This chain connects TRBV2 to TRBJ2-7; 13 nucleotides line up with TRBD2. Unmatched junction bases numbered 7, after V lost 4 bases and J lost 4 bases. The CDR3 spans 16 residues. Germline CDR1 reads SNHLY; CDR2 reads FYNNEI.

The chain employs TRBV7-9 and TRBJ1-2; 9 bases are shared with TRBD1. Germline V gene sequence: CDR1 SEHNR, CDR2 FQNEAQ (reference sequence). The ends lost 4 bases at V and 14 bases at J; junction bases unmatched: 8. CDR3 size: 12 residues. CDR3 DNA sequence: TGTGCCAGCAGCTCGAGGGACAGGGCGGTTACCTTC. It specifies CASSSRDRAVTF.

The V and J genes are TRBV6-1 and TRBJ1-1; D might be TRBD1 (5 bases). From germline, CDR1 is MNHNS and CDR2 SASEGT. This CDR3 spans 14 amino acids. Trimming removed 4 bases from V and 1 base from J, with 10 bases in between. Written as DNA, the CDR3 is TGTGCCAGCAGTGTAACGACAGAGAACACTGAAGCTTTCTTT. This codes for CASSVTTENTEAFF.

The V and J genes are TRBV5-6 and TRBJ1-6; the D gene is possibly TRBD1 (6 bases). Germline CDR1 and CDR2: SGHDT and YYEEEE. Trimming pared 3 bases from V and 7 bases from J, leaving 8 bases between. The CDR3 has 13 residues. The CDR3 is CASSSRGNSPLHF. The CDR3 nucleotides read TGTGCCAGCAGCTCGAGGGGGAATTCACCCCTCCACTTT.

V gene TRBV18 combines with J gene TRBJ1-5; TRBD1 might be the D (6 bases). The length of the CDR3 is 17 residues. The V gene lost 1 base and the J gene lost 2 bases, with 15 bases spanning the gap. The germline V gene has CDR1 KGHSH and CDR2 LQKENI. CDR3 amino acids: CASSPLSRGSGNQPQHF. DNA for the CDR3: TGTGCCAGCTCACCACTTTCGAGGGGGTCAGGCAATCAGCCCCAGCATTTT.

V gene TRBV19 combines with J gene TRBJ2-7; 10 bases align to TRBD1. Germline CDR1 LNHDA, CDR2 SQIVND (reference sequence). After removal of 10 bases from V and 5 bases from J, the junction contained 8 bases not matched to a gene. The CDR3 runs to 13 residues. CDR3 residues: CAIFRQGADEQYV. CDR3 in DNA: TGTGCCATCTTTCGACAGGGGGCCGACGAGCAGTACGTC.

This clone was counted a single time. This chain joins TRBV7-9 and TRBJ2-5; 10 bases agree with TRBD1. Germline-derived CDR1 and CDR2 are SEHNR and FQNEAQ (reference sequence). V shed 1 base, J shed 5 bases, and the junction held 4 bases outside the gene matches. The CDR3 has 15 residues. CDR3 amino acids: CASSLGQGALETQYF. The CDR3 nucleotides read TGTGCCAGCAGCTTAGGACAGGGGGCTTTGGAGACCCAGTACTTC.

The chain combines TRBV2 with TRBJ2-7, with D possibly being TRBD1 (6 bases). The CDR3 has 15 residues. Germline V CDR1 and CDR2: SNHLY, FYNNEI. Trimming left V 1 base short and J 2 bases short, with 12 bases between. Written as DNA, the CDR3 is TGTGCCAGCAGTGAAGGGACAGTTTATCCCTACGAGCAGTACTTC. Translating it yields CASSEGTVYPYEQYF.

This clone was picked up a small number of times. This chain joins TRBV6-5 and TRBJ1-2; unclear D gene. Trimming took 5 bases from V and 8 from J, leaving 18 bases between them. CDR3 length: 14 residues. Per the germline V gene, CDR1 is MNHEY and CDR2 is SVGAGI. The CDR3 here is CASSEGGGSEGYTF. The CDR3, as DNA: TGTGCCAGCAGTGAAGGAGGAGGGTCGGAGGGCTACACCTTC.

This clone has ten or more counts. The rearrangement links TRBV6-1 to TRBJ1-2, with TRBD1 as a possible D gene (5 bases). From germline, CDR1 is MNHNS and CDR2 SASEGT. CDR3 length equals 15 residues. V was cut by 0 bases and J by 6 bases, with 14 bases left in between. The DNA for the CDR3 is TGTGCCAGCAGTGAAGCGGAGTGGGGGGGGAATGGCTACACCTTC. It is translated as CASSEAEWGGNGYTF.

This chain joins TRBV27 and TRBJ1-3; D is unclear. This CDR3 has 13 residues. Germline V gene data show CDR1 as MNHEY and CDR2 as SMNVEV (reference sequence). The V end was cut by 3 bases, the J end by 3 bases, with 6 bases between. The CDR3 nucleotides read TGTGCCAGCAGTTTGGGGAGTGGAAACACCATATATTTT. Its translation is CASSLGSGNTIYF.

The rearrangement links TRBV2 to TRBJ2-2; 11 bases are shared with TRBD1. Germline loops: CDR1 SNHLY, CDR2 FYNNEI. After removal of 11 bases from V and 6 bases from J, the junction contained 5 bases not matched to a gene. The CDR3 extends over 13 amino acids. The CDR3 loop is CAGGQGAPGELFF. DNA of the CDR3: TGTGCCGGAGGACAGGGGGCGCCCGGGGAGCTGTTTTTT.

This clone was recorded a few times. The V and J genes are TRBV6-5 and TRBJ1-2, with TRBD1 as a possible D gene (6 bases). Trimming removed 0 bases at V and 8 bases at J, with 13 bases between. The CDR3 spans 14 residues. CDR1 MNHEY and CDR2 SVGAGI come from the germline V gene. The CDR3 region is CASSYSGGLRGYTF. The CDR3, as DNA: TGTGCCAGCAGTTACTCGGGGGGGCTACGGGGCTACACCTTC.

This clone has just a few counts. This chain joins TRBV28 and TRBJ1-2; TRBD1 aligns across 7 bases. This CDR3 contains 16 residues. V shed 4 bases and J 4 bases; nucleotides not matched to a gene: 12. Germline loops: CDR1 MDHEN, CDR2 SYDVKM. The CDR3 region is CASSSKIYRGVYGYTF. DNA of the CDR3: TGTGCCAGCAGTTCCAAAATATACAGGGGTGTCTATGGCTACACCTTC.

The V gene is TRBV6-6, the J gene TRBJ2-4; D call uncertain. Trimming removed 7 bases at V and 3 bases at J, with 13 bases between. This CDR3 region has 14 residues. CDR1 and CDR2 from the germline V gene are MNHNY and SVGAGI (reference sequence). CDR3 amino acids: CASTHGLGKNIQYF. The CDR3 DNA reads TGTGCCAGCACTCATGGGCTGGGCAAAAACATTCAGTACTTC.

In its sample, this clone was seen once. The chain has TRBV15 and TRBJ2-7, with TRBD1 identical over 9 bases. CDR1 and CDR2 from the germline V gene are LNHNV and YYDKDF (reference sequence). The CDR3 runs 13 residues. Losses at the gene ends were 2 bases for V and 5 bases for J; bases not matched to a gene: 1. For the CDR3, the DNA is TGTGCCACCAGCAGAACAGGGGGCCACGAGCAGTACTTC. This sequence encodes CATSRTGGHEQYF.

To note about this clone: One end of the junction fails to match germline, which may point to a read error. This chain uses TRBV2 with TRBJ2-3, with a possible D match to TRBD2 (6 bases). Germline V CDR1 and CDR2: SNHLY, FYNNEI. CDR3 length equals 10 residues. The CDR3 loop reads CASGGSQAHF. Here the CDR3 DNA reads TGTGCCAGCGGGGGGAGTCAAGCCCATTTC.